This T cell receptor (beta chain) derives from a study of regulatory and conventional T cells in RAG deficiency. General study results and limits: In Omenn syndrome, Treg and Tconv repertoires overlapped >80%. Compared with controls, unique Treg TCR beta sequences dropped around 92-fold in Omenn syndrome and CID/AS.

This clone came up once. Its antigen remains unknown. The protocol was immunoSEQ multiplex PCR, while the TCRdb copy is restricted to in-frame clones and leaves out a portion. Among 8,500 or so clones listed, more than 70% were seen once. This sample also belongs to another study, concerning regulatory T cells. In that study: The primer mix had 52 TRBV and 13 TRBJ primers. Skewed V and J usage and few unique V-J pairs marked patient repertoires, most in Tregs.

The specimen sequenced was CD8+ T cells sorted from blood. The receptor comes from a human donor in good health.

CDR3 in amino acids: CASSPRSHGYTF. CDR3 nucleotides: TGTGCCAGCAGCCCAAGGTCCCACGGCTACACCTTC. The gene calls are TRBV11-2 and TRBJ1-2; no clear D. CDR3 length: 12 amino acids. V dropped 5 bases and J dropped 8 bases, with 12 bases sitting between them. Germline loops: CDR1 SGHAT, CDR2 FQNNGV. The full variable domain, in which reference TRBV11-2 and TRBJ1-2 provide the parts outside the CDR3, is EAGVAQSPRYKIIEKRQSVAFWCNPISGHATLYWYQQILGQGPKLLIQFQNNGVVDDSQLPKDRFSAERLKGVDSTLKIQPAKLEDSAVYLCASSPRSHGYTFGSGTRLTVV.